This T cell receptor beta chain was profiled in a study of T-cell memory formation after mild COVID-19. Across the whole study: Largely donor-specific TCR clusters were found.

TCRalpha and TCRbeta libraries used 5'RACE with constant-segment primers and UMIs. TCRdb ran MiXCR on the 5' RACE reads and lists one entry per CDR3 protein. Among about 430,000 distinct CDR3 sequences listed, roughly 17% were seen once. With 5 bases clipped from V and 6 bases from J, the junction kept 10 bases outside the gene matches. The CDR3 loop spans 15 amino acids. This sequence joins TRBV12-3 or TRBV12-4 and TRBJ2-3; 8 bases match TRBD2. The sequence derives from a man younger than 30 who had mild COVID-19 (a few samples of this study predate the infection). Cell type and time point are not known. Material: PBMCs or a T cell subset sorted from them (not recorded which). This CDR3 reads CASSPPGGRSDTQYF. CDR3 in DNA: TGTGCCAGCAGTCCGCCGGGGGGGCGCAGTGATACGCAGTATTTT.